This T cell receptor beta chain was sequenced during a study of shared clonotypes between healthy human individuals. About the research overall: Three plates were used per donor for CD4 naive, three for CD4 memory, two for CD8 naive and one for CD8 memory. Study findings and constraints: Among non-shared clonotypes, generation probabilities were lower than among those shared by all four donors.

V lost 4 bases, J lost 4 bases, and 8 bases stayed unmatched. Germline CDR1 and CDR2: SGHRS and YFSETQ. The CDR3 consists of 15 residues. Remarks on this clone: Its matching antigen is unknown.

The table came from immunoSEQ multiplex PCR; TCRdb's copy has only in-frame clones and leaves some out. Of roughly 2,500,000 clones listed, 93% are singletons. The gene calls are TRBV5-1 and TRBJ2-7, with 10 bases that match TRBD2. This TCR derives from a man younger than 35 in good health. Some clones in this sample may be carry-over from other donors' samples. Sequencing was done on a sample of naive CD4+ T cells from PBMCs. The subset was: CD45RA+ positively selected. CDR3 sequence: CASSAIASGSYEQYF. CDR3 in DNA: TGCGCCAGCAGCGCCATAGCTAGCGGGAGTTACGAGCAGTACTTC.